This T cell receptor (beta chain) came from a study of beta chain features in type 1 diabetes. In the study overall: Examination of sorted cells across all samples involved more than 100,000,000 cells.

What was sequenced were expressed TCRB transcripts, since all of the isolated RNA had been reverse transcribed. Clones were sequenced by immunoSEQ multiplex PCR, and TCRdb holds only the in-frame ones, with some missing. The sample records about 320,000 clones, approximately 15% being singletons. A single heparinised draw of around 0.11 L on average was taken per donor. The CDR3 extends over 12 amino acids. CDR1 is SGHVS, CDR2 FNYEAQ, per germline. About this clone: One junction end disagrees with the germline gene, perhaps due to a read error.

The chain employs TRBV7-6 and TRBJ2-1, with D hard to call. The clonotype comes from a man aged 25 to 40 in good health. Sequencing used central memory CD4+ T cells from blood. CDR3 loop: CASRLDSNEQFF. CDR3 DNA sequence: TGTGCCAGCAGGTTAGACTCCAATGAGCAGTTCTTC.